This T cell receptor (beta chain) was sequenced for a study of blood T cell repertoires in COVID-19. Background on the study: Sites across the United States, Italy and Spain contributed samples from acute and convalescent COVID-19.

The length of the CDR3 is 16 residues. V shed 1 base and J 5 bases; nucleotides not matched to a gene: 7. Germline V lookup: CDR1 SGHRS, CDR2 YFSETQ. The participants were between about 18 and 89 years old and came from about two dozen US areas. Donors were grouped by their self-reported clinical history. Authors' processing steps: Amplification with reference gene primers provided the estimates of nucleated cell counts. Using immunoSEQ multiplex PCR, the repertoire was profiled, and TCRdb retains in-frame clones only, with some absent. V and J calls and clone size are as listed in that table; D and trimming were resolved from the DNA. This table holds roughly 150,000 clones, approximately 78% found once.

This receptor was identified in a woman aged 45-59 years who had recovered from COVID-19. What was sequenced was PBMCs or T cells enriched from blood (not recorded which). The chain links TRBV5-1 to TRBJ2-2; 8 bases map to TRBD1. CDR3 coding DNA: TGCGCCAGCAGCTTGAGACAGGGGAGGACGACCGGGGAGCTGTTTTTT. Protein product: CASSLRQGRTTGELFF.